This T cell receptor (beta chain) was sequenced in a study of post-analysis software for immune sequencing data. Study-wide results and limits: Strong same-batch co-clustering of samples appeared with F measure clustering. Roughly five TRBV segments were significantly more frequent in patients than in controls. TRBV5-6, TRBV5-1 and TRBV20-1 were among these segments.

J was trimmed by 8 bases and V by 5 bases; bases with no gene match: 21. Germline CDR1 SEHNR, CDR2 FQNEAQ (reference sequence). This CDR3 has 18 residues. A note on this clonotype: The antigen is unknown.

Built from TCR beta cDNA, the libraries had unique molecular identifiers in them. With roughly 1 to 10 million T cells as the source, roughly 0.5 million cDNA molecules resulted. Via MiXCR, TCRdb re-called the PCR reads, giving one row per CDR3 protein. Of over 700,000 distinct CDR3 sequences listed, less than 35% are singletons. The sequence came from a girl between 5 and 17 years old with multiple sclerosis. Source material: blood. The rearrangement links TRBV7-9 to TRBJ1-2; 9 bases match TRBD1. CDR3: CASSHGVSFLDRGSGYTF. DNA for the CDR3: TGTGCCAGCAGCCATGGGGTTTCCTTTTTGGACAGGGGATCCGGCTACACCTTC.